The 25 T cell receptor beta chains in this list originate from one sample, sequenced in a study of T-cell memory formation after mild COVID-19. Using its own MiXCR run on the 5' RACE reads, TCRdb lists one record per CDR3 protein. The table has about 430,000 distinct CDR3 sequences, roughly 18% seen once. Sample: PBMCs or a T cell subset sorted from them (not recorded which). These receptors were obtained from a man younger than 30 who had mild COVID-19 (a few samples of this study predate the infection). Cell type and time point are not known.

This clonotype appeared a few times. V is TRBV7-9 and J is TRBJ2-2; D unresolved. The germline V gene encodes CDR1 SEHNR and CDR2 FQNEAQ (reference sequence). The V end was cut by 9 bases, the J end by 2 bases, with 13 bases between. This CDR3 region has 14 residues. CDR3: CASQTGSNTGELFF. CDR3 in DNA: TGTGCCAGTCAGACGGGCTCTAACACCGGGGAGCTGTTTTTT.

The gene calls are TRBV5-1 and TRBJ2-5; D gene ambiguous. V gave up 4 bases and J gave up 5 bases, with 15 bases separating them. The CDR3 extends over 14 amino acids. Germline CDR1 SGHRS, CDR2 YFSETQ. CDR3 nucleotide sequence: TGCGCCAGCAGCCTCACCGCGTTTGGGGAGACCCAGTACTTC. This codes for CASSLTAFGETQYF.

This chain uses TRBV7-2 with TRBJ2-1, with TRBD2 as a possible D gene (5 bases). V lost 1 base and J 7 bases, leaving 8 bases between the germline ends. This CDR3 is 13 amino acids long. Germline V lookup: CDR1 SGHTA, CDR2 FQGNSA. The CDR3 sequence: CASSLGPGNEQFF. The CDR3 nucleotides read TGTGCCAGCAGCTTAGGCCCGGGGAATGAGCAGTTCTTC.

This clonotype was detected only a few times. The V gene is TRBV5-1, the J gene TRBJ2-7, with 10 nucleotides matching TRBD2. CDR1 and CDR2 (germline): SGHRS, YFSETQ. The CDR3 is 16 residues long. With 1 base clipped from V and 2 bases from J, the junction kept 6 bases outside the gene matches. The CDR3 reads CASSLPSSGGAYEQYF. CDR3 bases: TGCGCCAGCAGCTTGCCCTCTAGCGGGGGTGCCTACGAGCAGTACTTC.

The chain has TRBV6-6 and TRBJ1-5; D is unclear. Germline-derived CDR1 and CDR2 are MNHNY and SVGAGI (reference sequence). V was pared by 1 base and J by 1 base, with 5 bases between. CDR3 length: 14 residues. The CDR3 coding sequence is TGTGCCAGCAGTTACTTTCAGAGCAATCAGCCCCAGCATTTT. The encoded protein is CASSYFQSNQPQHF.

The V call is TRBV4-3, the J call TRBJ2-1, with D tentatively TRBD2 (6 bases). Germline V gene data show CDR1 as LGHNA and CDR2 as YSLEER. The length of the CDR3 is 15 residues. V was clipped by 1 base and J by 4 bases, with 11 bases between them. The CDR3 nucleotides read TGCGCCAGCAGCCAAGGTTGGGACTCTTACAATGAGCAGTTCTTC. Amino acid sequence: CASSQGWDSYNEQFF.

The chain links TRBV7-8 to TRBJ1-1; possible D gene TRBD1, 6 bases. The CDR3 runs 15 residues. With 1 base removed from V and 3 bases from J, the gap between germline ends came to 12 bases. Germline CDR1 and CDR2: SGHVS and FQNEAQ. The DNA of the CDR3 is TGTGCCAGCAGCTTAGTAACAGGGCGGGACACTGAAGCTTTCTTT. Translation: CASSLVTGRDTEAFF.

This clonotype has a handful of counts. This sequence joins TRBV15 and TRBJ2-3; TRBD2 might be the D (6 bases). The CDR3 loop spans 16 amino acids. The V end lost 4 bases, the J end lost 0 bases, and 14 bases lay between the germline ends. The germline gives CDR1 LNHNV, CDR2 YYDKDF (reference sequence). For the CDR3, the DNA is TGTGCCACCAGCACGGGACTCCAATCTAGCACAGATACGCAGTATTTT. Protein sequence: CATSTGLQSSTDTQYF.

This chain connects TRBV5-1 to TRBJ2-5; 12 bases fit TRBD1. In germline, CDR1 is SGHRS, CDR2 YFSETQ. V was pared by 3 bases and J by 5 bases, with 5 bases of the junction left unmatched. The CDR3 length is 15 residues. For the CDR3, the DNA is TGCGCCAGCAGCTCCGGGACAGGGGGCGGGGAGACCCAGTACTTC. Translation gives CASSSGTGGGETQYF.

In the case of this clonotype: A much bigger clone sits one base away, suggesting this may be a read error. This CDR3 reads CASTRQGNTEAFF. CDR3 DNA: TGTGCCAGCACCCGACAGGGGAACACTGAAGCTTTCTTT. The chain joins TRBV12-3 or TRBV12-4 to TRBJ1-1; 7 nucleotides align to TRBD1. The CDR3 sequence is 13 residues long. V gave up 7 bases and J gave up 1 base; unmatched junction bases: 3.

This clonotype was found a few times. This sequence joins TRBV24-1 and TRBJ1-2; 8 bases line up with TRBD1. The CDR3 runs 13 residues. J gave up 4 bases and V 4 bases, and 1 base lay outside the gene matches. Per the germline V gene, CDR1 is KGHDR and CDR2 is SFDVKD. In DNA, the CDR3 is TGTGCCACCAGTGACGGACAGGGCTATGGCTACACCTTC. This gives the protein CATSDGQGYGYTF.

Only a few counts were recorded for this clonotype. V and J are TRBV9 and TRBJ2-3; D ambiguous. Germline V gene lookup returns CDR1 SGDLS and CDR2 YYNGEE. This CDR3 spans 11 amino acids. Trimming removed 1 base at V and 8 bases at J, with 5 bases between. This chain's CDR3 is CASSVWGTQYF. The CDR3 bases are TGTGCCAGCAGCGTATGGGGTACGCAGTATTTT.

DNA of the CDR3: TGCAGTGCTAGATCCTGGGGGGCAGAAGAGACCCAGTACTTC. Its protein is CSARSWGAEETQYF. V is TRBV20-1 and J is TRBJ2-5, with D perhaps TRBD1 or TRBD2 (6 bases each). Trimming cost V 2 bases and J 3 bases, with 13 bases left between them. Germline assignment: CDR1 DFQATT and CDR2 SNEGSKA (reference sequence). The CDR3 contains 14 residues.

A word on this clonotype: At one end the junction does not follow the germline gene, possibly because of a read error. The chain has TRBV11-3 and TRBJ1-1; D unclear. The CDR3 loop spans 13 amino acids. Germline CDR1 SGHNT, CDR2 YENEEA. CDR3 loop: CASSLNTNTESFF. The CDR3 DNA is TGTGCCAGCAGCTTAAACACGAACACTGAATCTTTCTTT.

V gene TRBV7-2 combines with J gene TRBJ2-5; possible D gene TRBD1, 6 bases. Germline CDR1 SGHTA, CDR2 FQGNSA. V was shortened by 6 bases and J by 1 base, with 15 bases between the two germline ends. There are 15 residues in the CDR3. In nucleotides, the CDR3 is TGTGCCAGCAGTTCTTCCAGGGGCCCCCAAGAGACCCAGTACTTC. It encodes CASSSSRGPQETQYF.

V is TRBV3-1 and J is TRBJ1-2; D unclear. Per germline, CDR1 LGHDT and CDR2 YNNKEL (reference sequence). Trimming removed 1 base from V and 6 bases from J, with 18 bases in between. This CDR3 has 16 residues. CDR3 loop: CASSQVPWLGRNGYTF. CDR3 in DNA: TGTGCCAGCAGCCAAGTTCCTTGGCTGGGAAGGAATGGCTACACCTTC.

The sample holds a few counts of this clonotype. The J gene is TRBJ2-1, the V gene TRBV12-3 or TRBV12-4, with 13 positions matching TRBD2. The CDR3 is made up of 15 amino acids. Trimming at V came to 7 bases and at J to 9 bases, leaving 9 bases not matched to a gene. The CDR3 is CASTTLAGGQVEQFF. CDR3 sequence (DNA): TGTGCCAGCACCACACTAGCGGGGGGGCAGGTTGAGCAGTTCTTC.

The gene calls are TRBV21-1 and TRBJ2-7. TRBV21-1 constitutes a pseudogene. This CDR3 is 14 amino acids long. The CDR3 sequence is CASSKEPTLEEQYV. The CDR3 DNA is TGTGCCAGCAGCAAAGAGCCTACATTGGAGGAGCAGTACGTC.

This clonotype was seen a few times. The chain combines TRBV7-9 with TRBJ2-1, with 8 bases aligning to TRBD2. The CDR3 spans 15 residues. Germline lookup yields CDR1 SEHNR and CDR2 FQNEAQ (reference sequence). With 3 bases clipped from V and 2 bases from J, the junction kept 3 bases outside the gene matches. In DNA, the CDR3 is TGTGCCAGCAGCTTCCGCGGGGGGCCCTACAATGAGCAGTTCTTC. Protein: CASSFRGGPYNEQFF.

This clonotype has a handful of counts. The chain links TRBV2 to TRBJ1-3; weak D call: TRBD1 (5 bases). The CDR3 is 12 residues long. From germline, CDR1 is SNHLY and CDR2 FYNNEI. V was trimmed by 8 bases and J by 3 bases, leaving 8 bases between them. CDR3 amino acids: CASRRDGNTIYF. CDR3 coding DNA: TGTGCCAGCCGCAGGGATGGAAACACCATATATTTT. The entire variable domain, with the rest obtained from reference TRBV2 and TRBJ1-3, is as follows: EPEVTQTPSHQVTQMGQEVILRCVPISNHLYFYWYRQILGQKVEFLVSFYNNEISEKSEIFDDQFSVERPDGSNFTLKIRSTKLEDSAMYFCASRRDGNTIYFGEGSWLTVV.

This clonotype has a handful of counts. The chain employs TRBV28 and TRBJ2-7; the D is unclear. Germline-derived CDR1 and CDR2 are MDHEN and SYDVKM. This CDR3 contains 13 residues. V lost 2 bases to trimming and J lost 4 bases, with 9 bases between them. The CDR3 nucleotides read TGTGCCAGCAGTTTAACGGGCCGTTACGAGCAGTACGTC. Translation gives CASSLTGRYEQYV.

This clonotype was seen many times. The rearrangement joins TRBV6-4 to TRBJ2-2; tentative D call: TRBD1 (7 bases). Germline V gives CDR1 MRHNA, CDR2 SNTAGT. With 5 bases removed from V and 3 bases from J, the gap between germline ends came to 10 bases. The CDR3 totals 14 residues. CDR3 in amino acids: CASSQGGYTGELFF. CDR3 in DNA: TGTGCCAGCAGTCAGGGGGGATACACCGGGGAGCTGTTTTTT.

This clonotype has a handful of counts. The rearrangement links TRBV7-2 to TRBJ1-2; D may be TRBD1 (6 bases). This CDR3 contains 14 residues. Trimming pared 8 bases from V and 1 base from J, leaving 14 bases between. Germline CDR1 and CDR2: SGHTA and FQGNSA. The DNA for the CDR3 is TGTGCCAGCTCCACCAGGACAGTTAACTATGGCTACACCTTC. Translated: CASSTRTVNYGYTF.

The genes are TRBV20-1 and TRBJ2-7; D is perhaps TRBD1 (6 bases). Germline assignment: CDR1 DFQATT and CDR2 SNEGSKA (reference sequence). The germline V and J ends were trimmed by 2 bases and 0 bases, with 11 bases remaining between them. CDR3 length: 14 amino acids. The CDR3 is CSARLQGRSYEQYF. CDR3 DNA sequence: TGCAGTGCTAGATTACAGGGTCGCTCCTACGAGCAGTACTTC.

This clonotype turned up a few times. The chain couples TRBV5-6 to TRBJ1-5; D remains unclear. Germline V gene lookup returns CDR1 SGHDT and CDR2 YYEEEE. The CDR3 covers 20 residues. V dropped 1 base and J dropped 2 bases, with 25 bases sitting between them. Here the CDR3 DNA reads TGTGCCAGCAGCTTGTCAAACCGGACCGTAGTTTCTAGCGGCAATCAGCCCCAGCATTTT. Its translation is CASSLSNRTVVSSGNQPQHF.